A single T cell receptor (beta chain) is shown here with its context. The antigen is undetermined. This specimen comes from a study of a mutant IDH1 vaccine in newly diagnosed glioma. Whole-study context: Patients came in for eight vaccinations, in weeks 1, 3, 5, 7, 11, 15, 19 and 23. Mean patient age was around 40 years; 62.5% were male and approximately 40% female. Before enrollment, patients got radiotherapy alone, temozolomide alone, or mostly the combination.

The CDR3 is 16 amino acids. V shed 4 bases and J 4 bases; nucleotides not matched to a gene: 10. The germline V gene encodes CDR1 SEHNR and CDR2 FQNEAQ (reference sequence). Study results and caveats: Top-clonotype changes in peripheral T cells seemed unrelated to pseudoprogression.

Documented time point: week 11, during vaccination. The vaccine gave 300 ug of a 20-mer mutant IDH1 peptide subcutaneously per dose. Here immunoSEQ multiplex PCR was the method, and the copy in TCRdb shows in-frame clones only, minus some. The repertoire includes about 64,000 clones, around 85% of them detected once, and around 8.2% sits in the top ten. The receptor comes from a woman aged 50 to 60 with glioma. The input for sequencing was PBMCs, taken from a glioma patient whose treatment included an IDH1 peptide vaccine. The chain recombines TRBV7-9 with TRBJ2-5, with TRBD1 identical over 9 bases. The CDR3: CASSSTTGGMGETQYF. For the CDR3, the DNA is TGTGCCAGCAGCTCAACGACAGGGGGGATGGGAGAGACCCAGTACTTC. Variable domain in full (rest from reference TRBV7-9 and TRBJ2-5): DTGVSQNPRHKITKRGQNVTFRCDPISEHNRLYWYRQTLGQGPEFLTYFQNEAQLEKSRLLSDRFSAERPKGSFSTLEIQRTEQGDSAMYLCASSSTTGGMGETQYFGPGTRLLVL.